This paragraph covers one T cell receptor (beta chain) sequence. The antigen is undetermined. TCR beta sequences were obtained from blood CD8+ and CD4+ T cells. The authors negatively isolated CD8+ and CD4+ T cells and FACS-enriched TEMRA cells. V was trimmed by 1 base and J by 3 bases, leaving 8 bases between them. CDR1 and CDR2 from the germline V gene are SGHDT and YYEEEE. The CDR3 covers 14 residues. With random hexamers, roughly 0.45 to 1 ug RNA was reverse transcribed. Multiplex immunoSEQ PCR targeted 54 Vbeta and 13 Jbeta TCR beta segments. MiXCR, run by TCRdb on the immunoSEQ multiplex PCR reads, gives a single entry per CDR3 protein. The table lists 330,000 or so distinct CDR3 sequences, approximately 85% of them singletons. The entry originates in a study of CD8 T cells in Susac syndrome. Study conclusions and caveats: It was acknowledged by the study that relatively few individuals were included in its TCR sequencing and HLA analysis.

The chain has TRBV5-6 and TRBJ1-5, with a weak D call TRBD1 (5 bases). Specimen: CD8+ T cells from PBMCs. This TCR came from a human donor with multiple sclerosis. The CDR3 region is CASSLSQDNQPQHF. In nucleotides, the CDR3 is TGTGCCAGCAGCTTGTCACAGGACAATCAGCCCCAGCATTTT.